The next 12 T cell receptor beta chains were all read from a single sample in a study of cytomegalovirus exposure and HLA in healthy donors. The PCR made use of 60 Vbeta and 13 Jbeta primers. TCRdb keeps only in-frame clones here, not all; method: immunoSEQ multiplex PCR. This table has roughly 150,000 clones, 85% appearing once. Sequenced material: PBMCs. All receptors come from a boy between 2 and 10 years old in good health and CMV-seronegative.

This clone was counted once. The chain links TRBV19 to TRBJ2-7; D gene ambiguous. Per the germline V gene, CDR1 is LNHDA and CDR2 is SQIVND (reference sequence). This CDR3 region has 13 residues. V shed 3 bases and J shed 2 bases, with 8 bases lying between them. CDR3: CASSISLTYEQYF. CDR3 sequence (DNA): TGTGCCAGTAGTATCTCCTTAACCTACGAGCAGTACTTC.

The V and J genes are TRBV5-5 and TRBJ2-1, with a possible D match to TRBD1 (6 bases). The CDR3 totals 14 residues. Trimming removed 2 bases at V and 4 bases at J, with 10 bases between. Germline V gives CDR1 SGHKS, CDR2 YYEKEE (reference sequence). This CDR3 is CASSFGQLYNEQFF. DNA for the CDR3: TGTGCCAGCAGCTTTGGACAGCTTTACAATGAGCAGTTCTTC.

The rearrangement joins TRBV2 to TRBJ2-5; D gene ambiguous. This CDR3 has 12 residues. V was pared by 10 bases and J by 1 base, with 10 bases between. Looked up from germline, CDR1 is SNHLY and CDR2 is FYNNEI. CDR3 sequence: CATAWAQETQYF. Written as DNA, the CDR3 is TGTGCCACTGCTTGGGCCCAAGAGACCCAGTACTTC.

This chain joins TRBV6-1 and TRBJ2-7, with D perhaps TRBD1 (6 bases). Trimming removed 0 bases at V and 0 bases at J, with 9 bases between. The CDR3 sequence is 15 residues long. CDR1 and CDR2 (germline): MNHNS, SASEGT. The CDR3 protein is CASSEAWGHSYEQYV. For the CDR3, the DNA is TGTGCCAGCAGTGAAGCTTGGGGACACTCCTACGAGCAGTACGTC.

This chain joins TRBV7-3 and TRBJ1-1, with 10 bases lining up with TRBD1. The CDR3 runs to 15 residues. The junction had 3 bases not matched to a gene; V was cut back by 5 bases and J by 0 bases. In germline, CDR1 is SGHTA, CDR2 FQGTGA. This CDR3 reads CASSPDRGLNTEAFF. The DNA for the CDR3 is TGTGCCAGCAGCCCGGACAGGGGGTTGAACACTGAAGCTTTCTTT.

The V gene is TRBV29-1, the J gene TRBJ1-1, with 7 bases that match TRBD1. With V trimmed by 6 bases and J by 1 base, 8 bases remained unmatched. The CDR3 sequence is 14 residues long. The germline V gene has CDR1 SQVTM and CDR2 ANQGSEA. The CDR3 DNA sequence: TGCAGCGTCCTCGACAGGGCGCAGAACACTGAAGCTTTCTTT. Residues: CSVLDRAQNTEAFF.

CDR3 DNA sequence: TGTGCCAGCAGCCTTTTAGCGGGTCCCGCAGGGGAGACCCAGTACTTC. It codes for CASSLLAGPAGETQYF. The V gene is TRBV14, the J gene TRBJ2-5; TRBD2 agrees at 7 bases. Germline CDR1 is SGHDN and CDR2 is FVKESK. The ends lost 4 bases at V and 5 bases at J; junction bases unmatched: 13. The CDR3 sequence is 16 residues long. Combining the CDR3 with reference TRBV14 and TRBJ2-5 gives the whole variable domain EAGVTQFPSHSVIEKGQTVTLRCDPISGHDNLYWYRRVMGKEIKFLLHFVKESKQDESGMPNNRFLAERTGGTYSTLKVQPAELEDSGVYFCASSLLAGPAGETQYFGPGTRLLVL.

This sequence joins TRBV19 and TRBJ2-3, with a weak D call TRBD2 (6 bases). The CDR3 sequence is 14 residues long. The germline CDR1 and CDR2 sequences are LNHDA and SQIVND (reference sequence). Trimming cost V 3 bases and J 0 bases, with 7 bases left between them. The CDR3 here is CASSMGGSTDTQYF. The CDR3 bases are TGTGCCAGTAGTATGGGGGGTAGCACAGATACGCAGTATTTT.

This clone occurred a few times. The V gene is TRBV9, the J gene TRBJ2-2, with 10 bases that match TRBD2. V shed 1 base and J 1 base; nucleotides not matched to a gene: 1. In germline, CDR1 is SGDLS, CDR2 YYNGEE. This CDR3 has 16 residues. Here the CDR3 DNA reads TGTGCCAGCAGCGTACTAGCGGGAGAGAACACCGGGGAGCTGTTTTTT. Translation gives CASSVLAGENTGELFF.

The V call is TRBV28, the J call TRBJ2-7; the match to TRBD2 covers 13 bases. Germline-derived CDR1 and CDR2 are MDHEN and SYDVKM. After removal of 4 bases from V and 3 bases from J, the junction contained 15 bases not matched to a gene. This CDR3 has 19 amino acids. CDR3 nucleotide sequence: TGTGCCAGCAGTTCCAGGGGACGTCAACTAGCGGGGGGGCTCTACGAGCAGTACGTC. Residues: CASSSRGRQLAGGLYEQYV.

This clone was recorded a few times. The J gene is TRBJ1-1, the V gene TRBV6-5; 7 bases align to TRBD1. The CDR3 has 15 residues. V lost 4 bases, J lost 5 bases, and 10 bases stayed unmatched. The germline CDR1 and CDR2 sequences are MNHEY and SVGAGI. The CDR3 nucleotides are TGTGCCAGCAGTTCCGGGACAGTCGTTATAACTGAAGCTTTCTTT. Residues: CASSSGTVVITEAFF.

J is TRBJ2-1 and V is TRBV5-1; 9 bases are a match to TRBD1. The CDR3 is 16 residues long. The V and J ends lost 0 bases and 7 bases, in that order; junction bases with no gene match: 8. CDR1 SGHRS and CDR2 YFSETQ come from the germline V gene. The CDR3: CASSLVSDRGMNEQFF. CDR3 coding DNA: TGCGCCAGCAGCTTGGTATCGGACAGGGGAATGAATGAGCAGTTCTTC.